The present TCR beta chain was sequenced within a study of T cell repertoires in cytomegalovirus infection. TCRdb used MiXCR to reprocess the reads, holding one entry per CDR3 protein. The sample consists of some 390,000 distinct CDR3 sequences, around a sixth of them appearing once. This clonotype was counted between two and nine times. As yet, its antigen is unknown. Study-wide findings and caveats: HLA-C-restricted CMV clonotypes gave the most frequent clonotype in two of eight donors.

This clonotype was sampled from a human donor in good health (CMV status not recorded). Some clones in this sample may be carry-over from other donors' samples. The material sequenced was PBMCs.

For the CDR3, the DNA is TGTGCCGCCCGCCCCCTTGGGGGCACTGAAGCTTTCTTT. Translation: CAARPLGGTEAFF. The gene calls are TRBV5-6 and TRBJ1-1; D possibly corresponds to TRBD1 (5 bases). Germline V CDR1 and CDR2: SGHDT, YYEEEE. Trimming removed 10 bases at V and 4 bases at J, with 17 bases between. This CDR3 comprises 13 residues.